This TCR beta chain was recovered during a study of CD8 T cells in Susac syndrome. Random hexamers were used to reverse transcribe the RNA input (about 0.5 to 1 ug). A multiplex approach, immunoSEQ multiplex PCR, amplified TCR beta CDR3 across 54 Vbeta and 13 Jbeta. TCRdb used MiXCR to reprocess the immunoSEQ multiplex PCR reads, holding one entry per CDR3 protein. In the table there are about 280,000 distinct CDR3 sequences, 70% to 90% of which are singletons. The germline V gene encodes CDR1 MNHNY and CDR2 SVGAGI (reference sequence). Trimming cost V 11 bases and J 12 bases; bases outside gene matches: 10. The CDR3 loop spans 11 amino acids. Sequencing of TCR beta, carried out with a high-throughput approach, was applied to CD8+ and CD4+ T cells from the blood. The multiple sclerosis control cohort comprised treatment-naive individuals presenting with stable or active relapsing-remitting disease. TEMRA cells were enriched by FACS, and CD4+ and CD8+ T cells were negatively isolated.

The TCR was taken from a human donor with multiple sclerosis. This chain uses TRBV6-6 with TRBJ1-1; 9 bases line up with TRBD1. Sequenced input: CD8+ T cells from PBMCs. CDR3 in DNA: TGTGCCTGCACACTGGGACAGGGTCCTTTCTTT. It is translated as CACTLGQGPFF.